These T cell receptor beta chains were read from a single sample in a study of regulatory T cells in long-lasting Graves disease. TCRdb called the multiplex PCR reads again in MiXCR, with one record for every CDR3 protein. The table lists some 300,000 distinct CDR3 sequences, around a fifth of them singletons. The starting material was peripheral blood mononuclear cells (PBMCs), obtained when the disease was refractory, from a patient treated with antithyroid drugs. These receptors were taken from a female donor with Graves disease. CDR3s include the opening cysteine and the closing phenylalanine or tryptophan. The D gene is left open where the match is weak. Not all rows give a size; the values are once, few, many and, for expanded clones, a class.

J gene,clone size,V gene,D gene,CDR3 length,CDR3 DNA,CDR3 protein
TRBJ1-1,few,TRBV6-1,NA,18,TGTGCCAGCACCAAGGGGCCATACTCCGGATTAATGAACACTGAAGCTTTCTTT,CASTKGPYSGLMNTEAFF
TRBJ1-2,NA,TRBV30,NA,13,TGTGCCGGGGAGGCTGGGGATGGGTATGGCTACACCTTC,CAGEAGDGYGYTF
TRBJ2-7,many,TRBV7-2,TRBD2,17,TGTGCCAGCAGCTTAGTGGGAGGGGCGGGAGCGGCGTACGAGCAGTACTTC,CASSLVGGAGAAYEQYF
TRBJ1-1,NA,TRBV7-9,NA,16,TGTGCCAGCAGCTTAAGCTTGGGGGGGACCCGGACTGAAGCTTTCTTT,CASSLSLGGTRTEAFF
TRBJ1-4,NA,TRBV4-3,NA,15,TGCGCCAGCAGCCAAGGGGTGACCCCAAATGAAAAACTGTTTTTT,CASSQGVTPNEKLFF
TRBJ1-1,NA,TRBV28,NA,13,TGTGCCAGCAGTTTACCAGGGATCACTGAAGCTTTCTTT,CASSLPGITEAFF
TRBJ1-2,many,TRBV30,NA,13,TGTGCCTGGAGTGTACTTCCGGACGATGGCTACACCTTC,CAWSVLPDDGYTF
TRBJ2-5,many,TRBV9,NA,12,TGTGCCAGCAGCGGTGAACAAGAGACCCAGTACTTC,CASSGEQETQYF
TRBJ2-7,few,TRBV18,TRBD1,17,TGTGCCAGCTCACCGGTCATCCCGGGACAGGGAGCCGGGGAGCAGTACTTC,CASSPVIPGQGAGEQYF
TRBJ1-3,few,TRBV27,NA,15,TGTGCCAGCAGTTTAGCGGGACCCGGGACGGACACCATATATTTT,CASSLAGPGTDTIYF
TRBJ2-6,NA,TRBV2,TRBD1,17,TGTGCCAGCAGGGGAGAGGGGGCAGCGGCTGGGGCCAACGTCCTGACTTTC,CASRGEGAAAGANVLTF
TRBJ2-5,many,TRBV12-3/TRBV12-4,TRBD1,15,TGTGCCAGCAGCTTATTCACAGGGGTGGGTGAGACCCAGTACTTC,CASSLFTGVGETQYF
TRBJ2-7,NA,TRBV7-2,NA,15,TGTGCCAGCAGCTTACGGACGGGACAAGCCTACGAGCAGTACTTC,CASSLRTGQAYEQYF
TRBJ1-5,many,TRBV2,NA,15,TGTGCCAGCAGTGAACAAGGGGGGTACGGCCAGCCCCAGCATTTT,CASSEQGGYGQPQHF
TRBJ2-7,NA,TRBV7-2,NA,16,TGTGCCAGCAGCTTAGGGTCGAACAGCCGACCTTACGAGCAGTACTTC,CASSLGSNSRPYEQYF
TRBJ1-1,few,TRBV6-1,NA,13,TGTGCCAGCAGGTCCTATACGAACAGGGAGAAGGACTTC,CASRSYTNREKDF
TRBJ2-7,many,TRBV7-9,NA,13,TGTGCCAGCAGCTCGAGGGCCCCCTACGAGCAGTACTTC,CASSSRAPYEQYF
TRBJ1-1,many,TRBV3-1,NA,14,TGTGCCAGCAGCCAAGGGTTCCCAGGCACTGAAGCTTTCTTT,CASSQGFPGTEAFF
TRBJ1-1,NA,TRBV6-5,NA,13,TGTGCCAGCAGTTACCTCGGGGAGACAGAAGCTTTCTTT,CASSYLGETEAFF
TRBJ2-7,many,TRBV7-2,NA,13,TGTGCCAGCAGCTTAAGGCAGGGATCCGAGCAGTACTTC,CASSLRQGSEQYF
TRBJ2-5,many,TRBV20-1,NA,14,TGCAGTGCTAGAGATGGGGCGAGGCAAGAGACCCAGTACTTC,CSARDGARQETQYF
TRBJ2-7,many,TRBV18,TRBD1,15,TGTGCCAGCTCACCGCCGGGACAGGAATCCTACGAGCAGTACTTC,CASSPPGQESYEQYF
TRBJ1-1,NA,TRBV7-9,NA,13,TGTGCCAGCAGCCAAGGGGTATTCGGTGAAGCTTTCTTT,CASSQGVFGEAFF
TRBJ2-1,many,TRBV2,NA,13,TGTGCCAGCGGTAAGAGGTCCTACAATGAGCAGTTCTTC,CASGKRSYNEQFF
TRBJ2-5,many,TRBV11-1,NA,14,TGTGCCAGCAGCCACCGGGACTACCAAGAGACCCAGTACTTC,CASSHRDYQETQYF
TRBJ1-1,NA,TRBV28,TRBD1,16,TGTGCCAGCGGGCTGGGAGGGACAGGCAGACACACTGAAGCTTTCTTT,CASGLGGTGRHTEAFF
TRBJ2-5,many,TRBV28,TRBD1,14,TGTGCCAGCAGCCTGGGACAGTTTCAAGAGACCCAGTACTTC,CASSLGQFQETQYF
TRBJ1-6,NA,TRBV15,NA,18,TGTGCCACCAGCAGAGCAATCGGGGACATATCTAATAATTCACCCCTCCACTTT,CATSRAIGDISNNSPLHF
TRBJ2-7,NA,TRBV29-1,NA,13,TGCAGCGTGGGAGACAGTCCCACCTACGAGCAGTACTTC,CSVGDSPTYEQYF
TRBJ2-5,many,TRBV28,TRBD1,14,TGTGCCAGCAGCCACGGGACAGCCCAAGAGACCCAGTACTTC,CASSHGTAQETQYF
TRBJ2-2,NA,TRBV27,NA,15,TGTGCCAGCAGTTTTGACGGGCCTGGCACCGGGGAGCTGTTTTTT,CASSFDGPGTGELFF
TRBJ1-2,many,TRBV20-1,NA,15,TGCAGTGCTAGGTCACGCCGGAACCCTAACTATGGCTACACCTTC,CSARSRRNPNYGYTF
TRBJ2-2,NA,TRBV19,TRBD2,12,TGTGCCAGTAGAGCGGGAACCGGGGAGCTGTTTTTT,CASRAGTGELFF
TRBJ1-1,NA,TRBV4-1,NA,15,TGCGCCAGCAGCCAGCCCCGATCAGGGAACACTGAAGCTTTCTTT,CASSQPRSGNTEAFF
TRBJ2-7,few,TRBV6-1,TRBD1,14,TGTGCCACCCGGAGGGGACAGGGGGCATGGGAGCAGTACTTC,CATRRGQGAWEQYF
TRBJ2-4,many,TRBV12-3/TRBV12-4,NA,16,TGTGCCAGCGGCCTGACAGGAGATTTAGCCAAAAACATTCAGTACTTC,CASGLTGDLAKNIQYF
TRBJ1-4,NA,TRBV4-1,NA,14,TGCGCCAGCAGCCGCAGGGCGAGTAATGAAAAACTGTTTTTT,CASSRRASNEKLFF
TRBJ2-7,many,TRBV6-5,TRBD1,14,TGTGCCAGCAGTTACGGGGACAGGGGCTACGAGCAGTACTTC,CASSYGDRGYEQYF
TRBJ1-5,few,TRBV20-1,NA,14,TGCAGTGCGAAGGACGAGGGGACAATCAAGCCCCAGCATTTT,CSAKDEGTIKPQHF
TRBJ2-5,NA,TRBV15,TRBD2,19,TGTGCCACCAGCAGAGGTACCGGTTCTACTAGCGGGAACCAAGAGACCCAGTACTTC,CATSRGTGSTSGNQETQYF
TRBJ2-7,many,TRBV6-5,TRBD1,15,TGTGCCAGCAGTTCCAGAGACAGGGGGCTTTACGAGCAGTACTTC,CASSSRDRGLYEQYF
TRBJ2-5,many,TRBV5-1,TRBD2,13,TGCGCCAGCAATCGGGAGGGCCGAGAGACCCAGTACTTC,CASNREGRETQYF
TRBJ2-3,few,TRBV28,NA,13,TGTGCCAGCAAAACCGGGGGCACAGATACGCAGTATTTT,CASKTGGTDTQYF